The sample holds many counts of the clone carrying this T cell receptor beta chain. Its antigen is as yet unknown. The ends lost 0 bases at V and 8 bases at J; junction bases unmatched: 4. This CDR3 has 15 amino acids. CDR1 LGHNA and CDR2 YNFKEQ come from the germline V gene. The cDNA was produced through 5'RACE with 10-nucleotide random UMIs. TCRdb recomputed calls from the 5' RACE reads with MiXCR, one row per CDR3 protein. This sample has about 62,000 distinct CDR3 sequences, with 4% to 6% found just once. The sample belongs to a study of neurological immune-mediated disorders. The study's findings and limits: None of the CDR3 amino acid sequences of expanded clones were shared across subjects, and this suggested private repertoires in all groups.

Source material: PBMCs. The genes are TRBV4-2 and TRBJ1-6; 7 bases agree with TRBD1. The TCR sequence derives from a woman aged 45-65 years with multiple sclerosis. In DNA form, the CDR3 reads TGTGCCAGCAGCCAAGACCGACAGGGTTATTCACCCCTCCACTTT. This gives the protein CASSQDRQGYSPLHF.